The source of this T cell receptor beta chain is a study of T cell responses to AZD1222 COVID-19 vaccine. The study's findings and limits: CD4 TCRs linked to vaccination spanned spike, dominating at 160-218 and 743-854.

The CDR3 loop spans 13 amino acids. V was trimmed by 2 bases and J by 8 bases, leaving 12 bases between them. Germline V lookup: CDR1 SEHNR, CDR2 FQNEAQ (reference sequence). Turning to this clone: Its target is unknown.

Sequenced by immunoSEQ multiplex PCR; TCRdb stores in-frame clones only, minus some. The sample contains roughly 190,000 clones, more than 80% of which appear only once. Sequences were derived from peripheral blood, sampled 28 days after the second dose of the MenACWY control vaccine. The receptor comes from an adult who received the MenACWY meningococcal vaccine as a control. The chain employs TRBV7-9 and TRBJ1-2; D ambiguous. The CDR3 DNA sequence: TGTGCCAGCAGCTTATCACAGAGGCGCGGCTACACCTTC. Its translation is CASSLSQRRGYTF.